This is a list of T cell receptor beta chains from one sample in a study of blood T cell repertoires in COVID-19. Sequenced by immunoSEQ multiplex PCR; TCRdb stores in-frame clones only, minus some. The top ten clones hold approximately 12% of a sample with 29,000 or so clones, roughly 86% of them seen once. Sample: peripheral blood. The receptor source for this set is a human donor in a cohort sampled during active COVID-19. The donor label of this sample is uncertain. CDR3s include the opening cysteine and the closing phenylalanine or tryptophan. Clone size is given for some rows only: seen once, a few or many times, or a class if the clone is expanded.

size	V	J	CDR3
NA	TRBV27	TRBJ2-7	CASSLTPPGLATYEQYF
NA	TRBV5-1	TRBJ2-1	CATQATSTHYNEQFF
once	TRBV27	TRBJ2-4	CASSSFLGLPRAKNIQYF
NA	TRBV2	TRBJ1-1	CAAQATGGRNTEAFF
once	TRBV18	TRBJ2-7	CASSPTPAGAISYEQYF
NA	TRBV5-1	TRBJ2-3	CASSPAPSGSGSDTQYF
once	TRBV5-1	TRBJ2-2	CASSSTSANTGELFF
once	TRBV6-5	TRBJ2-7	CASSQHRGFSYEQYF
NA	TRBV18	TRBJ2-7	CASSPGTSSSYEQYF
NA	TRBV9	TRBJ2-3	CASSEAPTGTSTDTQYF
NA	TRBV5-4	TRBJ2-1	CASEAGAEQFF